The clone carrying this T cell receptor beta chain was recorded a few times. Its antigen is undetermined. CDR3 length: 13 amino acids. The V end lost 6 bases, the J end lost 0 bases, and 9 bases lay between the germline ends. The germline CDR1 and CDR2 sequences are SGHNT and YYREEE (reference sequence). Libraries were prepared by immunoSEQ multiplex PCR; TCRdb keeps only in-frame clonotypes and omits some of them. This sample has roughly 200,000 clones, with more than 85% found just once. The sample originates from a study of T cell responses to AZD1222 COVID-19 vaccine. Findings of the study overall: Of the AZD1222 recipients, only six or seven were seropositive at baseline. The donors showed a predominance of white British ancestry and of females, with possible underestimation of clonal diversity. Repertoires were sampled only after the peak T cell response. Vaccination with two AZD1222 doses was followed by a rise in Spike-specific TCR breadth and depth.

This chain uses TRBV5-4 with TRBJ1-1, with D possibly matching TRBD1 (6 bases). Source: peripheral blood, taken 28 days after the second AZD1222 dose. The source of this sequence is an adult who received the AZD1222 COVID-19 vaccine. The CDR3 protein is CASKGQMNTEAFF. The CDR3 nucleotides are TGTGCCAGCAAAGGACAGATGAACACTGAAGCTTTCTTT.